The 23 T cell receptor beta chains given below trace back to one sample, sequenced in a study of blood T cells in healthy people across ages. The second PCR ran about 6 to 11 cycles with a sample-barcoded 5' primer and J-beta primers. TCRdb recomputed calls from the 5' RACE reads with MiXCR, one row per CDR3 protein. The table lists hundreds of thousands of distinct CDR3 sequences, roughly 60% of them singletons. Sequencing input: blood. Every receptor here comes from a man aged 25-45 years in good health.

This clonotype was recorded a few times. V gene TRBV12-3 or TRBV12-4 combines with J gene TRBJ1-4; 9 nucleotides agree with TRBD1. The CDR3 runs 15 residues. V shed 7 bases, J shed 7 bases, and the junction held 10 bases outside the gene matches. DNA of the CDR3: TGTGCCAGCAAGTTACAACAGGGGGCGGTTGAAAAACTGTTTTTT. Amino acid sequence: CASKLQQGAVEKLFF.

The chain joins TRBV4-2 to TRBJ1-6; unclear D gene. Trimming stripped 7 bases from V and 10 bases from J, with 26 bases between. Germline V lookup: CDR1 LGHNA, CDR2 YNFKEQ. The CDR3 is 17 residues long. For the CDR3, the DNA is TGTGCCAGCACAAACCCCCCCGGTATTGCGATGGGATCACCCCTCCACTTT. Amino acids: CASTNPPGIAMGSPLHF.

The V gene is TRBV12-3 or TRBV12-4, the J gene TRBJ2-7, with 9 positions matching TRBD1. This CDR3 spans 14 amino acids. After removal of 7 bases from V and 4 bases from J, the junction contained 8 bases not matched to a gene. The CDR3 spells CASTSGQGLYEQYF. CDR3 DNA: TGTGCCAGCACGTCGGGACAGGGTTTGTACGAGCAGTACTTC.

This clonotype was counted a few times. At one end, the junction sequence differs from germline, possibly due to a read error. V usage is TRBV11-1 and J usage is TRBJ1-2; D unresolved. The CDR3 totals 14 residues. Looked up from germline, CDR1 is SGHAT and CDR2 is FQDESV (reference sequence). CDR3 region: CASSLKADGYGYTF. Written as DNA, the CDR3 is TGTGCCAGCAGCTTAAAGGCTGATGGCTATGGCTACACCTTT.

This clonotype was found a few times. The CDR3 loop reads CAISEAIGGAGTDTQYF. In DNA, the CDR3 is TGTGCCATCAGTGAGGCAATCGGGGGGGCAGGCACAGATACGCAGTATTTT. This chain joins TRBV10-3 and TRBJ2-3; TRBD2 matches at 8 bases. CDR1 ENHRY and CDR2 SYGVKD come from the germline V gene. V shed 2 bases and J 1 base; nucleotides not matched to a gene: 8. The CDR3 is 17 amino acids.

This clonotype has more than one count but fewer than ten. The chain combines TRBV20-1 with TRBJ2-3, with D possibly being TRBD2 (5 bases). Trimming pared 3 bases from V and 12 bases from J, leaving 13 bases between. Germline lookup yields CDR1 DFQATT and CDR2 SNEGSKA (reference sequence). There are 11 residues in the CDR3. The CDR3 loop is CSARATRSQYF. CDR3 coding DNA: TGCAGTGCTAGGGCCACTAGATCCCAGTATTTT.

This clonotype was observed a few times. The gene calls are TRBV2 and TRBJ1-5; the D gene is possibly TRBD1 (5 bases). With 4 bases removed from V and 6 bases from J, the gap between germline ends came to 10 bases. The CDR3 runs 13 residues. The germline V gene has CDR1 SNHLY and CDR2 FYNNEI. The DNA of the CDR3 is TGTGCCAGCAGTGGTGACAGTGGTCAGCCCCAGCATTTT. Encoded protein: CASSGDSGQPQHF.

The chain links TRBV5-5 to TRBJ2-7; 7 bases are shared with TRBD1. Germline assignment: CDR1 SGHKS and CDR2 YYEKEE (reference sequence). The V and J ends lost 5 bases and 0 bases, in that order; junction bases with no gene match: 11. The length of the CDR3 is 16 residues. CDR3 region: CASRPEWDRSSYEQYF. For the CDR3, the DNA is TGTGCCAGCAGGCCGGAATGGGACAGAAGCTCCTACGAGCAGTACTTC.

Notes on this clonotype: One junction end disagrees with the germline gene, perhaps due to a read error. V is TRBV4-3 and J is TRBJ2-1; weak D call: TRBD2 (6 bases). Germline V lookup: CDR1 LGHNA, CDR2 YSLEER. The CDR3 sequence is 16 residues long. This CDR3 reads CASSQGWRGSYKEQFF. The CDR3, as DNA: TGCGCCAGCAGCCAAGGTTGGCGGGGCTCCTACAAGGAGCAGTTCTTC.

V is TRBV27 and J is TRBJ2-4; TRBD2 might be the D (6 bases). The V gene lost 2 bases and the J gene lost 8 bases, with 19 bases spanning the gap. The CDR3 length is 16 residues. Germline V lookup: CDR1 MNHEY, CDR2 SMNVEV (reference sequence). CDR3 loop: CASSLGGLGPRDIQYF. The CDR3 DNA is TGTGCCAGCAGTTTAGGAGGGCTCGGTCCAAGAGACATTCAGTACTTC.

The gene calls are TRBV12-3 or TRBV12-4 and TRBJ1-6; D remains unclear. This CDR3 comprises 14 residues. Trimming took off 2 bases at V and 6 bases at J, with 8 bases between the two ends. CDR3 bases: TGTGCCAGCAGTTTAAGCGAGCTTAATTCACCCCTCCACTTT. Protein sequence: CASSLSELNSPLHF.

This clonotype was detected only a few times. The genes are TRBV5-1 and TRBJ2-1, with D uncertain. From germline, CDR1 is SGHRS and CDR2 YFSETQ. CDR3 size: 13 residues. Between the trimmed V and J ends, which lost 0 bases and 9 bases, there was a span of 10 bases. The CDR3 protein is CASSLDSDGEQFF. As DNA, the CDR3 is TGCGCCAGCAGCTTGGACTCTGATGGTGAGCAGTTCTTC.

V usage is TRBV4-3 and J usage is TRBJ2-1, with D uncertain. The CDR3 is 16 amino acids. Per germline, CDR1 LGHNA and CDR2 YSLEER. Trimming cost V 5 bases and J 8 bases, with 22 bases left between them. The CDR3 DNA follows: TGCGCCAGCAGCTTCCGATTGACACCAACACGGGATGAGCAGTTCTTC. Translated, it gives CASSFRLTPTRDEQFF.

J is TRBJ2-1 and V is TRBV5-5, with TRBD1 matching over 7 bases. The junction had 9 bases not matched to a gene; V was cut back by 4 bases and J by 8 bases. Germline CDR1 is SGHKS and CDR2 is YYEKEE (reference sequence). The CDR3 extends over 14 amino acids. The CDR3 sequence is CASSVTGTAHEQFF. The CDR3 DNA sequence: TGTGCCAGCAGCGTAACCGGGACAGCCCATGAGCAGTTCTTC.

V and J are TRBV10-3 and TRBJ1-1; the match to TRBD1 covers 7 bases. After removal of 6 bases from V and 2 bases from J, the junction contained 9 bases not matched to a gene. Looked up from germline, CDR1 is ENHRY and CDR2 is SYGVKD. This CDR3 comprises 15 residues. The CDR3 nucleotides read TGTGCCATCAGATCAGGGACAGACCAAAACACTGAAGCTTTCTTT. It translates to CAIRSGTDQNTEAFF.

The chain uses TRBV20-1 and TRBJ2-5, with TRBD2 identical over 10 bases. Germline CDR1 reads DFQATT; CDR2 reads SNEGSKA (reference sequence). The CDR3 loop spans 14 amino acids. Trimming at V came to 6 bases and at J to 3 bases, leaving 7 bases not matched to a gene. The CDR3 sequence is CSAVFTSGEETQYF. The DNA for the CDR3 is TGCAGTGCCGTTTTCACTAGCGGGGAAGAGACCCAGTACTTC.

Written as DNA, the CDR3 is TGTGCCAACAATGACAGGGGGTTTTCTATGGAGCAGTACTTC. Translated: CANNDRGFSMEQYF. This chain joins TRBV7-9 and TRBJ2-5; 9 bases agree with TRBD1. Germline assignment: CDR1 SEHNR and CDR2 FQNEAQ (reference sequence). With V trimmed by 10 bases and J by 11 bases, 17 bases remained unmatched. This CDR3 has 14 residues.

The chain has TRBV20-1 and TRBJ2-4, with TRBD2 matching over 9 bases. Germline loops: CDR1 DFQATT, CDR2 SNEGSKA (reference sequence). CDR3 length equals 14 residues. The J segment lost 6 bases and the V segment lost 6 bases, leaving 9 bases of the junction unmatched. The CDR3 DNA sequence: TGCAGTGCCAGCCTGACTAGCGGTATAAACATTCAGTACTTC. The encoded protein is CSASLTSGINIQYF.

The chain uses TRBV6-1 and TRBJ2-1; 7 positions match TRBD2. Germline CDR1 MNHNS, CDR2 SASEGT. The CDR3 spans 15 residues. Trimming at V came to 0 bases and at J to 2 bases, leaving 1 base not matched to a gene. The CDR3, as DNA: TGTGCCAGCAGTGAAGCAGGACTAGCCTACAATGAGCAGTTCTTC. As protein: CASSEAGLAYNEQFF.

This sequence joins TRBV3-1 and TRBJ2-5, with D unclear. The DNA end is more similar to TRBJ2-1, so the J call may be wrong. Germline V gene sequence: CDR1 LGHDT, CDR2 YNNKEL (reference sequence). The CDR3 contains 15 residues. This chain's CDR3 is CASSQAATMGETQFF. DNA of the CDR3: TGTGCCAGCAGCCAAGCGGCGACAATGGGCGAGACCCAGTTCTTC.

Many counts were recorded for this clonotype. The chain links TRBV6-4 to TRBJ2-2; no clear D. V was trimmed by 0 bases and J by 5 bases, leaving 4 bases between them. The CDR3 is made up of 13 amino acids. Germline CDR1 MRHNA, CDR2 SNTAGT. The CDR3: CASSDSQTGELFF. CDR3 DNA: TGTGCCAGCAGTGACTCGCAAACCGGGGAGCTGTTTTTT.

The V gene is TRBV15, the J gene TRBJ2-7; D uncertain. Germline loops: CDR1 LNHNV, CDR2 YYDKDF (reference sequence). Deletions cut 5 bases from V and 2 bases from J, with 10 bases between. This CDR3 has 13 amino acids. CDR3 in amino acids: CATSQDQTYEQYF. CDR3 nucleotides: TGTGCCACCAGCCAGGACCAAACCTACGAGCAGTACTTC.

J is TRBJ2-5 and V is TRBV13; D possibly corresponds to TRBD1 (6 bases). Trimming removed 4 bases at V and 4 bases at J, with 13 bases between. The germline V gene encodes CDR1 PRHDT and CDR2 FYEKMQ (reference sequence). This CDR3 spans 14 amino acids. CDR3 DNA sequence: TGTGCCAGCAGCTACACAGGGCTTCCAGAGACCCAGTACTTC. This gives the protein CASSYTGLPETQYF.